This T cell receptor (beta chain) was sequenced in a study of blood T cell repertoires in COVID-19 (dated by TCRdb to about 2020). Regarding the complete study: Samples from collaborators originated in the United States, Italy and Spain and spanned both the acute and convalescent phases of COVID-19. The prospective study material was composed of cDNA or gDNA derived from T cells, B-cell-depleted T cells, or PBMCs. The dataset comprised deeply sampled blood TCRbeta repertoires from subjects exposed to, actively infected with, or recovered from COVID-19. The repertoires were made available in a free public database intended to serve as a resource for research on the immune response to SARS-CoV-2. The samples were drawn from two sources: the first 160 participants of the ongoing ImmuneRACE study, and 1,254 subjects contributed by 6 global collaborators. A de-identified subject ID, COVID-19 status, age in years and sex were almost always included in the sample metadata. Where available, HLA class I and class II types were obtained from metadata supplied by the sample provider rather than from assay-based typing.

Turning to this clone: Its cognate antigen has yet to be identified. Base qualities are not at hand, and no much larger clone is one base apart.

The research as a whole found: How much clinical and demographic metadata was included differed by source and by participant, and the metadata was provided uncurated.

TCRbeta CDR3 regions were amplified from genomic DNA by means of the immunoSEQ Assay, a bias-controlled multiplex PCR. Per the authors' processing: Within the assay, amplification of reference gene primers was used to estimate how many nucleated cells each sample contained. Sequence reads were collapsed and filtered to measure the absolute abundance of every unique TCRbeta CDR3 rearrangement. For each sample, productive Simpson clonality was calculated as the square root of Simpson's diversity index across productive rearrangements. This immuneACCESS table, as held by TCRdb, lists in-frame sequences with V and J called but not all clones. Of the missing ones, under half trace to an unresolved V gene in checked studies; the others have no known cause. That table furnishes V, J and clone size, whereas the DNA furnished D and trimming. The sample table shows tens of thousands of clones, and 80% are seen once. About 19% of the sample belongs to the ten largest clones.

The collaborating institutions used their own protocols to collect whole blood in K2EDTA tubes. For TCRbeta analysis, collaborator samples were shipped as frozen whole blood, as isolated PBMCs, or as DNA extracted from either sample type. The germline ends are 8 bases apart after V is trimmed by 5 bases and J by 7 bases. From cysteine to phenylalanine, the CDR3 is 12 amino acids long. This entry keeps only the CDR3 DNA: 36 bases, framed from base 1. From the germline V gene, CDR1 is ENHRY and CDR2 is SYGVKD. The chain was built from TRBV10-3 and TRBJ2-2; TRBD1 is a weak D gene call, 5 bases matching. The receptor was derived from an elderly woman with acute or convalescent COVID-19. Sequences were obtained from peripheral blood. The CDR3 has the sequence CAISITGGELFF. The DNA sequence follows: TGTGCCATCAGTATTACAGGCGGGGAGCTGTTTTTT.